This is a list of T cell receptor beta chains from one sample in a study of cytomegalovirus exposure and HLA in healthy donors. Clones were sequenced by immunoSEQ multiplex PCR, and TCRdb holds only the in-frame ones, with some missing. The table shows roughly 180,000 clones, with approximately 80% occurring only once. Sequencing was done on a sample of PBMCs. All receptors come from a female donor in good health and CMV-seronegative. CDR3s include the opening cysteine and the closing phenylalanine or tryptophan. The D gene is left open where the match is weak. The listing skips clone size in some rows; elsewhere it reads once, few, many or a size class.

D: TRBD1; V: TRBV7-9; size: NA; J: TRBJ1-1; CDR3: CASSPPGRGRTEAFF; DNA: TGTGCCAGCAGCCCCCCGGGCAGGGGGCGAACTGAAGCTTTCTTT
D: NA; V: TRBV7-9; size: NA; J: TRBJ1-5; CDR3: CASSLYMGGTGGQPQHF; DNA: TGTGCCAGCAGCTTATATATGGGTGGGACCGGGGGTCAGCCCCAGCATTTT
D: NA; V: TRBV5-1; size: few; J: TRBJ2-7; CDR3: CASSLGQGKGNEQYF; DNA: TGCGCCAGCAGCTTGGGCCAGGGGAAAGGCAACGAGCAGTACTTC
D: NA; V: TRBV6-1; size: NA; J: TRBJ1-5; CDR3: CAVQQVLGNQPQHF; DNA: TGTGCCGTACAACAGGTCCTTGGCAATCAGCCCCAGCATTTT
D: TRBD2; V: TRBV7-2; size: NA; J: TRBJ2-3; CDR3: CASGGVMTDTQYF; DNA: TGTGCCAGTGGGGGGGTGATGACAGATACGCAGTATTTT
D: NA; V: TRBV30; size: NA; J: TRBJ2-7; CDR3: CAWRQGYEQYF; DNA: TGTGCCTGGAGGCAGGGCTACGAGCAGTACTTC
D: NA; V: TRBV5-1; size: NA; J: TRBJ1-3; CDR3: CASSLEPGSGNTIYF; DNA: TGCGCCAGCAGCTTGGAGCCGGGCTCTGGAAACACCATATATTTT
D: NA; V: TRBV5-8; size: few; J: TRBJ2-5; CDR3: CASSSLGRTQQETQYF; DNA: TGTGCCAGCAGCTCTCTGGGGCGGACCCAACAAGAGACCCAGTACTTC
D: NA; V: TRBV9; size: NA; J: TRBJ2-3; CDR3: CASSVDGGDTQYF; DNA: TGTGCCAGCAGCGTGGACGGGGGAGATACGCAGTATTTT
D: NA; V: TRBV5-1; size: NA; J: TRBJ2-5; CDR3: CASSFSPRETQYF; DNA: TGCGCCAGCAGCTTCTCCCCGAGGGAGACCCAGTACTTC
D: NA; V: TRBV21-1; size: NA; J: TRBJ2-3; CDR3: CASSNERNNVAAGTADTQYF; DNA: NA
D: TRBD2; V: TRBV25-1; size: NA; J: TRBJ2-1; CDR3: CASSEFVTSGGEQFF; DNA: TGTGCCAGCAGTGAATTTGTGACTAGCGGGGGGGAGCAGTTCTTC
D: NA; V: TRBV16; size: NA; J: TRBJ2-6; CDR3: CASSHPGSSGANVLTF; DNA: TGTGCCAGCAGCCACCCCGGGAGCTCTGGGGCCAACGTCCTGACTTTC
D: NA; V: TRBV10-3; size: NA; J: TRBJ2-7; CDR3: CAISEYNPYEQYF; DNA: TGTGCCATCAGTGAGTATAACCCCTACGAGCAGTACTTC
D: TRBD2; V: TRBV2; size: NA; J: TRBJ2-2; CDR3: CASSEERGDTGELFF; DNA: TGTGCCAGCAGTGAAGAGCGGGGGGACACCGGGGAGCTGTTTTTT
D: TRBD1; V: TRBV30; size: NA; J: TRBJ2-2; CDR3: CAWRQGTGELFF; DNA: TGTGCCTGGAGACAGGGGACCGGGGAGCTGTTTTTT
D: NA; V: TRBV11-2; size: NA; J: TRBJ2-7; CDR3: CASSLAPVSYEQYF; DNA: TGTGCCAGCAGCTTAGCCCCGGTAAGCTACGAGCAGTACTTC
D: TRBD1; V: TRBV28; size: NA; J: TRBJ2-1; CDR3: CASRIRGNAYNEQFF; DNA: TGTGCCAGCAGAATCAGGGGGAACGCCTACAATGAGCAGTTCTTC
D: TRBD2; V: TRBV5-6; size: NA; J: TRBJ2-5; CDR3: CASSLVFTPSGGQETQYF; DNA: TGTGCCAGCAGCTTAGTCTTTACGCCCAGCGGGGGCCAAGAGACCCAGTACTTC
D: NA; V: TRBV4-1; size: NA; J: TRBJ1-2; CDR3: CASSQLGSSYTF; DNA: TGCGCCAGCAGCCAATTAGGGAGTAGCTACACCTTC
D: TRBD1; V: TRBV6-5; size: NA; J: TRBJ2-3; CDR3: CASRGQGALRDTQYF; DNA: TGTGCCAGCAGGGGACAGGGGGCTTTGAGAGATACGCAGTATTTT
D: NA; V: TRBV6-1; size: NA; J: TRBJ2-7; CDR3: CASSSDISYEQYF; DNA: TGTGCCAGCAGTTCTGACATTTCCTACGAGCAGTACTTC
D: TRBD2; V: TRBV6-6; size: NA; J: TRBJ2-1; CDR3: CASSYSEAGGNEQFF; DNA: TGTGCCAGCAGTTACTCGGAAGCGGGGGGAAATGAGCAGTTCTTC
D: NA; V: TRBV9; size: NA; J: TRBJ2-1; CDR3: CASSSLPNNEQFF; DNA: TGTGCCAGCAGCTCCTTGCCTAACAATGAGCAGTTCTTC
D: NA; V: TRBV6-1; size: NA; J: TRBJ2-1; CDR3: CASSNTILNNEQFF; DNA: TGTGCCAGCAGTAACACAATCTTAAACAATGAGCAGTTCTTC
D: TRBD1; V: TRBV13; size: NA; J: TRBJ2-7; CDR3: CASSLGSGQLREQYF; DNA: TGTGCCAGCAGCTTAGGCTCGGGACAGCTCCGCGAGCAGTACTTC
D: NA; V: TRBV9; size: few; J: TRBJ1-4; CDR3: CASRVEGTGSEKLFF; DNA: TGTGCCAGCAGAGTAGAGGGGACCGGGAGCGAAAAACTGTTTTTT
D: TRBD2; V: TRBV5-1; size: once; J: TRBJ2-3; CDR3: CASSLAGGSTDTQYF; DNA: TGCGCCAGCAGCTTAGCGGGAGGTTCCACAGATACGCAGTATTTT
D: TRBD1; V: TRBV28; size: NA; J: TRBJ2-7; CDR3: CASSLRQGPSYEQYF; DNA: TGTGCCAGCAGTTTGAGACAGGGCCCATCCTACGAGCAGTACTTC
D: NA; V: TRBV19; size: NA; J: TRBJ2-1; CDR3: CASRERNYNEQFF; DNA: TGTGCCAGTAGGGAGCGGAATTACAATGAGCAGTTCTTC
D: TRBD2; V: TRBV4-2; size: NA; J: TRBJ2-1; CDR3: CASSQVGIAGGEQFF; DNA: TGTGCCAGCAGCCAAGTGGGGATAGCGGGAGGTGAGCAGTTCTTC
D: TRBD1; V: TRBV10-3; size: NA; J: TRBJ1-3; CDR3: CATTPDRTGSGNTIYF; DNA: TGTGCCACGACACCTGACCGGACAGGTTCTGGAAACACCATATATTTT
D: NA; V: TRBV27; size: NA; J: TRBJ2-2; CDR3: CASSFRRQGELFF; DNA: TGTGCCAGCAGTTTCAGACGACAGGGGGAGCTGTTTTTT
D: NA; V: TRBV5-1; size: NA; J: TRBJ1-1; CDR3: CASSPGTPNTEAFF; DNA: TGCGCCAGCAGTCCCGGGACACCAAACACTGAAGCTTTCTTT
D: TRBD2; V: TRBV6-1; size: NA; J: TRBJ2-7; CDR3: CASGLAGPLDF; DNA: TGTGCCAGCGGGCTAGCGGGGCCCTTGGACTTC
D: TRBD1; V: TRBV28; size: few; J: TRBJ1-6; CDR3: CASSFLSTGTNNSPLHF; DNA: TGTGCCAGCAGTTTCCTCTCGACAGGGACCAATAATTCACCCCTCCACTTT
D: TRBD2; V: TRBV13; size: NA; J: TRBJ2-7; CDR3: CASSPTGLATSYEQYF; DNA: TGTGCCAGCAGCCCCACGGGACTAGCCACCTCCTACGAGCAGTACTTC
D: NA; V: TRBV27; size: NA; J: TRBJ2-7; CDR3: CASSLQGFIYEQYF; DNA: TGTGCCAGCAGTTTACAGGGTTTTATTTACGAGCAGTACTTC
D: TRBD1; V: TRBV5-1; size: NA; J: TRBJ1-6; CDR3: CASSYTPPGTGNNSPLHF; DNA: TGCGCCAGCAGCTACACACCCCCCGGGACAGGGAATAATTCACCCCTCCACTTT
D: NA; V: TRBV27; size: NA; J: TRBJ1-5; CDR3: CASSLSPGTQPQHF; DNA: TGTGCCAGCAGTTTATCGCCGGGAACCCAGCCCCAGCATTTT
D: TRBD2; V: TRBV7-9; size: NA; J: TRBJ2-3; CDR3: CASSDGLAGSTDTQYF; DNA: TGTGCCAGCAGCGATGGACTAGCGGGGAGCACAGATACGCAGTATTTT
D: NA; V: TRBV10-3; size: NA; J: TRBJ1-6; CDR3: CAISESRPESPLHF; DNA: TGTGCCATCAGTGAGTCGAGGCCGGAATCACCCCTCCACTTT
D: TRBD2; V: TRBV19; size: NA; J: TRBJ2-7; CDR3: CASSWGGLGPHEQYF; DNA: TGTGCCAGTTCATGGGGGGGACTAGGGCCTCACGAGCAGTACTTC
D: NA; V: TRBV4-1; size: few; J: TRBJ2-1; CDR3: CASSQDTGLGENEQFF; DNA: TGCGCCAGCAGCCAAGACACAGGGTTAGGGGAAAATGAGCAGTTCTTC
D: NA; V: TRBV7-8; size: NA; J: TRBJ2-7; CDR3: CASSSERVSYEQYF; DNA: TGTGCCAGCAGCTCCGAGCGCGTCTCCTACGAGCAGTACTTC
D: TRBD1; V: TRBV27; size: NA; J: TRBJ2-3; CDR3: CASSLSRTGDPFTDTQYF; DNA: TGTGCCAGCAGTTTATCCCGGACAGGGGACCCCTTCACAGATACGCAGTATTTT
D: NA; V: TRBV6-5; size: NA; J: TRBJ2-1; CDR3: CASRSVLYNEQFF; DNA: TGTGCCAGCAGATCCGTACTGTACAATGAGCAGTTCTTC
D: TRBD2; V: TRBV4-1; size: NA; J: TRBJ2-7; CDR3: CASSRGGTKAYEQYF; DNA: TGCGCCAGCAGTCGCGGGGGGACAAAGGCCTACGAGCAGTACTTC